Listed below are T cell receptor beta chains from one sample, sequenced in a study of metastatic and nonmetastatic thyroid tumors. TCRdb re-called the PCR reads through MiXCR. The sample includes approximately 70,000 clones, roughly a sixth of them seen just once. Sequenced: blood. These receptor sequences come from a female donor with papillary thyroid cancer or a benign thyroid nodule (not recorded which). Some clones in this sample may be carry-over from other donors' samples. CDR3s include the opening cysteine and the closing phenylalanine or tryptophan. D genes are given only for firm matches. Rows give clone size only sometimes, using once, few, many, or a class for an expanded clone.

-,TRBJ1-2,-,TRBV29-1,TGCAGCGTAGGACAGTACGGCGGCTACACCTTC,CSVGQYGGYTF
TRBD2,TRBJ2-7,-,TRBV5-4,TGTGCCAGCAGCGACGGAGGGAGGGTCTACGAGCAGTACTTC,CASSDGGRVYEQYF
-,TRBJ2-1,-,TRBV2,TGTGCCAGCAGTGAAGCCCCAGTGAACAATGAGCAGTTCTTC,CASSEAPVNNEQFF
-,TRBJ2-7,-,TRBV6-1,TGTGCCAGCAGAGCGTCCACAGTCTTCTACGAGCAGTACTTC,CASRASTVFYEQYF
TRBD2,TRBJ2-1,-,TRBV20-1,TGCAGTCCCAGAGGGACTAGCGGGATTTCTTACAATGAGCAGTTCTTC,CSPRGTSGISYNEQFF
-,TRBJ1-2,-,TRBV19,TGTGCCAGTAGTATCGCAGGGTATGGCTACACCTTC,CASSIAGYGYTF
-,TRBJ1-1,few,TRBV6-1,TGTGCCAGCCCCCCGCGGGGAGTTTACACTGAAGCTTTCTTT,CASPPRGVYTEAFF
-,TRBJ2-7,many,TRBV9,TGTGCCAGCAGCGTAGAGGGGGGAGGGCCCTACGAGCAGTACTTC,CASSVEGGGPYEQYF
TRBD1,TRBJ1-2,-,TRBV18,TGTGCCAGCTCACCCGGACAGGGGGCGGGCGGCTACACCTTC,CASSPGQGAGGYTF
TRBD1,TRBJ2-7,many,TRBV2,TGTGCCAGCAGTAGGGGGACAGGAGGCCACGAGCAGTACTTC,CASSRGTGGHEQYF
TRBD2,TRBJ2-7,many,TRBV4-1,TGCGCCAGCAGCCAAGATCCTCTAGCGGCCTACGAGCAGTACTTC,CASSQDPLAAYEQYF
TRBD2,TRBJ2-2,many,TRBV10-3,TGTGCCATCAGTGTACTAGCGGGAGAATCCGGGGAGCTGTTTTTT,CAISVLAGESGELFF